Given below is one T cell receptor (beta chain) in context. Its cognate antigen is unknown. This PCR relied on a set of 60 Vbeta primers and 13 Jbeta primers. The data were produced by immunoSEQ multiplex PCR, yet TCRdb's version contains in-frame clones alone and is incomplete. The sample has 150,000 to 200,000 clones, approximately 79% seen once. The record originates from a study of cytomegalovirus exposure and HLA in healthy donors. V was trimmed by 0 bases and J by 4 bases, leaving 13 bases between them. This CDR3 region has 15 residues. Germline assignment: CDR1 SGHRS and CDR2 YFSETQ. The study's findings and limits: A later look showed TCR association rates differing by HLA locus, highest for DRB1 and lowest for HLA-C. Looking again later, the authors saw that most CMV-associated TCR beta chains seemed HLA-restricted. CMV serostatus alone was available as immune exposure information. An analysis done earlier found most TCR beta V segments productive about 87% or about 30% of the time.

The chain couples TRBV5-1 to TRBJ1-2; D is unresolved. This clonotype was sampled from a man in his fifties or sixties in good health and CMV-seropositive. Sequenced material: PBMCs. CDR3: CASSLAGGKSYGYTF. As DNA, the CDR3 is TGCGCCAGCAGCTTGGCCGGAGGGAAGAGCTATGGCTACACCTTC. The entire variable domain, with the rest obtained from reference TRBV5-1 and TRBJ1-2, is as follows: KAGVTQTPRYLIKTRGQQVTLSCSPISGHRSVSWYQQTPGQGLQFLFEYFSETQRNKGNFPGRFSGRQFSNSRSEMNVSTLELGDSALYLCASSLAGGKSYGYTFGSGTRLTVV.